The TCR beta chain described here comes from a study of shared clonotypes between healthy human individuals. Study context: The cohort comprised two women and a few men. Their ages spanned 18 to 49 years.

With respect to this clone: Its antigen is currently unknown.

Generated by immunoSEQ multiplex PCR, the TCRdb table keeps only in-frame clones and is missing some. The profile covers around 320,000 clones, with more than 75% appearing a single time and about 16% taken by the ten largest. This CDR3 contains 19 residues. Germline CDR1 SGHDT, CDR2 YYEEEE. V gave up 2 bases and J gave up 2 bases; unmatched junction bases: 16. The study, taken as a whole, reports: The four-donor shared clonotypes exceeded non-shared clonotypes in generation probability, with non-shared ones scoring lower.

The sample was memory CD8+ T cells sorted from blood. The subset denotes: CD45RO+ cells pooled with CCR7-negative TemRA cells. The chain carries TRBV5-6 and TRBJ1-3; 7 positions match TRBD1. The clonotype was recovered from a man younger than 30 in good health. CDR3 DNA: TGTGCCAGCAGCTTTGAAGACAGGGCTAAGAGTCTGGCTGGAAACACCATATATTTT. Translation: CASSFEDRAKSLAGNTIYF.